This TCR beta chain was observed in a study of radiation and T cells in renal cell carcinoma. The protocol was immunoSEQ multiplex PCR, while the TCRdb copy is restricted to in-frame clones and leaves out a portion. The repertoire holds tens of thousands of clones, 70% to 85% seen once, with around 6.7% in the top ten. Time point noted: baseline pretreatment blood. Treatment specified: 15 Gy SBRT to primary tumor, nephrectomy 4 weeks later. After removal of 4 bases from V and 2 bases from J, the junction contained 9 bases not matched to a gene. Germline V gives CDR1 SGHRS, CDR2 YFSETQ. CDR3 size: 15 residues.

This TCR came from a man aged 55 to 70 with renal cell carcinoma. The rearrangement joins TRBV5-1 to TRBJ2-7, with 7 bases fitting TRBD1. The material sequenced was blood, taken from a patient whose treatment included radiotherapy and nephrectomy. CDR3: CASSPWDSLTYEQYF. CDR3 coding DNA: TGCGCCAGCAGCCCCTGGGACAGCCTTACCTACGAGCAGTACTTC.